This note documents a single T cell receptor beta chain sequence. The antigen is unknown. The data were taken from a study of T cell responses to AZD1222 COVID-19 vaccine. Whole-study findings and limits: Among those given AZD1222, only 5 to 7 were seropositive at baseline. Sampling that yielded the repertoires occurred only after the peak T cell response.

TCRdb's table, derived via immunoSEQ multiplex PCR, lists solely in-frame clones and lacks some. The data show roughly 58,000 clones, more than 80% seen once. Per the germline V gene, CDR1 is MNHEY and CDR2 is SVGEGT. The germline V and J ends were trimmed by 2 bases and 7 bases, with 12 bases remaining between them. This CDR3 has 14 residues. The chain carries TRBV6-2 or TRBV6-3 and TRBJ1-5; the D is unclear. The source material was peripheral blood, sampled on day 0 of MenACWY control vaccination. The clonotype originates from an adult in good health. This chain's CDR3 is CASSYPRFGQPQHF. CDR3 DNA sequence: TGTGCCAGCAGTTACCCGCGCTTTGGACAGCCCCAGCATTTT.